This T cell receptor beta chain was obtained from a study of T cell repertoires in cytomegalovirus infection (dated by TCRdb to the late 2010s). General notes on the study: Because public TCR beta signatures pointed to carriage of CMV infection together with the matching HLA type, the HLA type of each donor mattered for the analysis. Points the paper makes about the study in general: In both this cohort and an independent cohort of some 380 donors, the cumulative frequency of public TCR beta family members distinguished carriers of CMV infection plus the relevant HLA type. In the ex vivo response, HLA-C-restricted CMV-specific TCR beta clonotypes were dominant, and in two of eight donors the single most frequent clonotype came from this HLA-C-restricted group.

Comment on this clonotype: Its antigen is not yet known. No base quality values were provided; no much bigger clone lies one nucleotide off.

From cysteine to phenylalanine, the CDR3 is 15 amino acids long. Only CDR3 DNA is held: 45 bases, read in frame from base 1. For CDR1 and CDR2, the germline V gene lists SGHTA and FQGNSA. V was cut back by 5 bases and J by 3 bases, leaving a gap of 13 bases between them. The sequencing machine was an Illumina HiSeq 1500. TCRdb handled the public reads itself, with Q25 trimming in fastp and clone calling in MiXCR, and kept productive beta chains. Here each entry gathers all rows of one CDR3 protein and keeps the most common genes and DNA. For this sample there are 250,000 or so distinct CDR3 sequences; 9.1% appear just once. The ten largest make up over 13% of the sample.

The source is a human donor in good health (CMV status not recorded). Some clones in this sample may be carry-over from other donors' samples. Recombination joined TRBV7-2 with TRBJ1-4; no D segment can be confidently identified. Sequenced sample: PBMCs. The DNA reads TGTGCCAGCAGCGGAAACGGGAGTGCTAATGAAAAACTGTTTTTT. The translation is CASSGNGSANEKLFF.